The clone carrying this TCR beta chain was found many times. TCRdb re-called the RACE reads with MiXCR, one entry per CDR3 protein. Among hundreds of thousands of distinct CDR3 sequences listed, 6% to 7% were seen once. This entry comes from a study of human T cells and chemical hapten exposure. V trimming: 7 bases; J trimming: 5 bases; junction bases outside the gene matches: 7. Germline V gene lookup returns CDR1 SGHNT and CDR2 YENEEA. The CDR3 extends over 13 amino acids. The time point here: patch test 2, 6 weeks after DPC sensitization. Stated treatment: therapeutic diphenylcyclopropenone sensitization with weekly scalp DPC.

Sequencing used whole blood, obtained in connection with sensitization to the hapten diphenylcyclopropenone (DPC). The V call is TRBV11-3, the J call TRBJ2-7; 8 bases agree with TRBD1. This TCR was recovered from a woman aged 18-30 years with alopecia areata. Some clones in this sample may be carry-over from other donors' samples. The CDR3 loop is CASIGQGAHEQYF. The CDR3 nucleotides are TGTGCCAGCATAGGCCAGGGGGCACACGAGCAGTACTTC.